The present TCR beta chain was sequenced within a study of cytomegalovirus exposure and HLA in healthy donors. The study, taken as a whole, reports: The study labeled around 160 TCR beta chains cytomegalovirus-associated. The productive fraction for most TCR beta V segments was about 87% or about 30% in an earlier analysis. Apart from CMV serostatus, no immune exposure information was available.

Trimming cost V 5 bases and J 1 base; bases outside gene matches: 4. The CDR3 is 14 amino acids. CDR1 SGHRS and CDR2 YFSETQ come from the germline V gene. It was with 60 Vbeta and 13 Jbeta primers that the PCR ran. In the source study's methods: Later, 65 million to 85 million unique TCR beta chains were counted in an analysis, and roughly 11 million of them were shared. TCRdb keeps only in-frame clones here, not all; method: immunoSEQ multiplex PCR. From that table come the V and J calls and clone size; the DNA was used to work out D and trimming. Of more than 85,000 clones listed, roughly 13% are singletons. Details on this clone: Its target is not known.

The specimen was PBMCs. The receptor was derived from a man aged 35 to 55 in good health and CMV-seropositive. The genes are TRBV5-1 and TRBJ2-3, with TRBD2 matching over 7 bases. CDR3 sequence: CASSQTSGTDTQYF. CDR3 DNA: TGCGCCAGCAGTCAAACTAGCGGCACAGATACGCAGTATTTT.